The 27 T cell receptor beta chains given below trace back to one sample, sequenced in a study of molecular identifiers for immune sequencing clone quantification. TCRdb reprocessed the PCR reads with MiXCR, giving one entry per CDR3 protein. Of roughly 300,000 distinct CDR3 sequences listed, 24% are singletons. The specimen was naive CD8+ T cells from blood, with Jurkat cell RNA spiked in. The subset was: FACS-sorted CD8+CD4-CCR7+CD45RA+ naive T cells. These receptors came from a human donor in good health. Some libraries in this study had Jurkat cell RNA spiked in.

Turning to this clonotype: Possible read error: a much larger clone is one base away. The rearrangement links TRBV29-1 to TRBJ2-3, with 9 bases identical to TRBD2. The CDR3 has 18 residues. The germline CDR1 and CDR2 sequences are SQVTM and ANQGSEA. CDR3 protein: CSVDGYSAGGFGTGTQYF. The CDR3 DNA sequence: TGCAGCGTTGACGGTTATTCTGCGGGAGGGTTTGGCACAGGTACGCAGTATTTT.

The sample holds a few counts of this clonotype. The genes are TRBV10-3 and TRBJ2-5; D perhaps matches TRBD2 (6 bases). CDR1 is ENHRY, CDR2 SYGVKD, per germline. The V end lost 0 bases, the J end lost 7 bases, and 15 bases lay between the germline ends. The CDR3 sequence is 15 residues long. This CDR3 is CAISESLGSGATQYF. CDR3 in DNA: TGTGCCATCAGTGAGTCGTTGGGGTCGGGAGCGACCCAGTACTTC.

This clonotype has only a few counts. This chain connects TRBV7-9 to TRBJ2-3; 9 bases line up with TRBD2. CDR1 and CDR2 (germline): SEHNR, FQNEAQ (reference sequence). V was clipped by 5 bases and J by 5 bases; unmatched bases: 11. The CDR3 extends over 16 amino acids. The chain's CDR3 is CASSTWTSAGVDTQYF. CDR3 nucleotide sequence: TGTGCCAGCAGCACCTGGACTAGCGCGGGGGTAGATACGCAGTATTTT.

This clonotype was recorded many times. The V gene is TRBV25-1, the J gene TRBJ1-1; D gene uncertain. This CDR3 is built from 12 residues. Trimming stripped 3 bases from V and 3 bases from J, with 5 bases between. The V gene's germline CDR1 is MGHDK and CDR2 SYGVNS. This CDR3 is CASSDSHTEAFF. DNA for the CDR3: TGTGCCAGCAGTGACAGCCACACTGAAGCTTTCTTT.

In the case of this clonotype: A read error may explain this, as a much larger clone is one base away. The chain uses TRBV7-2 and TRBJ2-7; possibly TRBD1 or TRBD2 for D (6 bases each). Germline loops: CDR1 SGHTA, CDR2 FQGNSA. The CDR3 covers 14 residues. The CDR3 loop is CASSLARGLYGQYF. DNA for the CDR3: TGTGCCAGCAGCTTAGCCAGGGGACTCTACGGGCAGTACTTC.

This clonotype was observed a few times. The chain couples TRBV27 to TRBJ1-1; D might be TRBD1 (6 bases). The CDR3 runs to 15 residues. The V end lost 5 bases, the J end lost 6 bases, and 19 bases lay between the germline ends. Germline lookup yields CDR1 MNHEY and CDR2 SMNVEV (reference sequence). The CDR3, as DNA: TGTGCCAGCAGTCCCTGGAGGGGGGACTCGCCTGAAGCTTTCTTT. Residues: CASSPWRGDSPEAFF.

Concerning this clonotype itself: A much larger clone differs by one base, so this may be a read error. V is TRBV12-3 or TRBV12-4 and J is TRBJ1-5; D is uncertain. This CDR3 contains 12 residues. CDR3 sequence reads: CVSTPGNQPQHF. The CDR3 nucleotides are TGTGTCAGCACCCCCGGGAACCAGCCCCAGCATTTT.

The chain couples TRBV28 to TRBJ2-7; 7 bases map to TRBD2. The CDR3 loop spans 15 amino acids. Germline V gene data show CDR1 as MDHEN and CDR2 as SYDVKM. V trimming: 5 bases; J trimming: 3 bases; junction bases outside the gene matches: 10. The CDR3 DNA sequence: TGTGCCAGCAGTGCCCCGGGACGCGGGGGCTACGAGCAGTACTTC. Amino acid sequence: CASSAPGRGGYEQYF.

In this sample, this clonotype turned up many times. This rearrangement joins TRBV27 to TRBJ1-1; the D is unclear. The germline V gene has CDR1 MNHEY and CDR2 SMNVEV (reference sequence). This CDR3 has 14 amino acids. Trimming stripped 3 bases from V and 1 base from J, with 9 bases between. The CDR3 DNA reads TGTGCCAGCAGTTTTGGTTATTCGAACACTGAAGCTTTCTTT. This sequence encodes CASSFGYSNTEAFF.

V and J are TRBV20-1 and TRBJ1-1, with D possibly TRBD1 on 5 matching bases. The CDR3 length is 13 residues. Trimming shortened V by 0 bases and J by 5 bases, and 10 bases separated the two germline ends. Germline lookup yields CDR1 DFQATT and CDR2 SNEGSKA (reference sequence). CDR3 nucleotide sequence: TGCAGTGCTAGAGAGGGGACGGAGACTGAAGCTTTCTTT. Amino acid sequence: CSAREGTETEAFF.

This clonotype was seen a few times. This chain connects TRBV5-1 to TRBJ2-1; 10 nucleotides align to TRBD2. Germline CDR1 reads SGHRS; CDR2 reads YFSETQ. The length of the CDR3 is 15 residues. The ends lost 4 bases at V and 2 bases at J; junction bases unmatched: 3. The CDR3 loop reads CASSRAGGPYNEQFF. DNA of the CDR3: TGCGCCAGCAGCAGAGCGGGAGGGCCCTACAATGAGCAGTTCTTC.

As concerns this clonotype: One base away lies a much larger clone, so this may be a sequencing read error. The CDR3 bases are TGTGCCAGCAGCTGGGACCCCGAGCAAGAGCCCCAGTACTTC. It codes for CASSWDPEQEPQYF. The V call is TRBV7-9, the J call TRBJ2-5; either TRBD1 or TRBD2 may fit D (5 bases each). The CDR3 length is 14 residues. The germline V gene encodes CDR1 SEHNR and CDR2 FQNEAQ (reference sequence).

The V and J genes are TRBV14 and TRBJ2-3, with 9 bases matching TRBD2. The germline V gene has CDR1 SGHDN and CDR2 FVKESK. Unmatched junction bases numbered 11, after V lost 6 bases and J lost 7 bases. The CDR3 is 15 amino acids. The CDR3 sequence: CASSLGSGRGYTQYF. DNA for the CDR3: TGTGCCAGCAGTCTCGGTAGCGGGAGAGGATATACGCAGTATTTT.

This clonotype was detected a few times. The gene calls are TRBV30 and TRBJ2-7, with D unclear. There are 12 residues in the CDR3. CDR1 is GTSNPN, CDR2 SVGIG, per germline (reference sequence). Trimming shortened V by 2 bases and J by 4 bases, and 9 bases separated the two germline ends. The DNA of the CDR3 is TGTGCCTGGAGTATACTGGGGTACGAGCAGTACTTC. Encoded protein: CAWSILGYEQYF.

As concerns this clonotype: One junction end does not reproduce the germline sequence, and a read error may be involved. The chain joins TRBV13 to TRBJ1-1; D call uncertain. Germline CDR1 and CDR2: PRHDT and FYEKMQ (reference sequence). CDR3 size: 12 residues. CDR3 region: CAGSFANTEAFF. CDR3 sequence (DNA): TGTGCCGGCAGCTTCGCCAACACCGAAGCTTTCTTT.

V and J are TRBV4-3 and TRBJ1-6, with D possibly being TRBD1 (5 bases). Germline CDR1 is LGHNA and CDR2 is YSLEER. V lost 0 bases, J lost 5 bases, and 11 bases lay in between. The CDR3 runs 16 residues. In DNA form, the CDR3 reads TGCGCCAGCAGCCAAGATTCGAGGGACCATAATTCACCCCTCCACTTT. It encodes CASSQDSRDHNSPLHF.

This clonotype was counted between two and nine times. The chain carries TRBV30 and TRBJ1-5, with a possible D match to TRBD1 (5 bases). CDR1 is GTSNPN and CDR2 is SVGIG in the germline V gene (reference sequence). V shed 1 base and J shed 5 bases, with 9 bases lying between them. The CDR3 is 13 residues long. The CDR3 DNA reads as TGTGCCTGGAGTGCTGGGGGGGATCAGCCCCAGCATTTT. It encodes CAWSAGGDQPQHF.

This clonotype appeared many times. The gene calls are TRBV2 and TRBJ2-3, with 9 nucleotides matching TRBD1. Germline-derived CDR1 and CDR2 are SNHLY and FYNNEI. The CDR3 is 15 residues long. V shed 4 bases, J shed 1 base, and the junction held 3 bases outside the gene matches. The CDR3 DNA reads TGTGCCAGCAGTGGATGGGACAGGGGCACAGATACGCAGTATTTT. Protein: CASSGWDRGTDTQYF.

As to this clonotype: This could be a read error, since a much larger clone is one nucleotide away. The chain joins TRBV7-8 to TRBJ2-7; D may match TRBD1 or TRBD2 (5 bases each). This CDR3 has 15 amino acids. The germline V gene has CDR1 SGHVS and CDR2 FQNEAQ. V was pared by 5 bases and J by 0 bases, with 14 bases between. CDR3 loop: CASSPGPRASYEQYV. In nucleotides, the CDR3 is TGTGCCAGCAGCCCGGGACCGCGAGCCTCCTACGAGCAGTACGTC.

This clonotype came up many times. This rearrangement joins TRBV4-3 to TRBJ1-5; D not resolved. The V end was cut by 0 bases, the J end by 3 bases, with 3 bases between. CDR3 length: 13 residues. From germline, CDR1 is LGHNA and CDR2 YSLEER. CDR3 bases: TGCGCCAGCAGCCAAGACCTCAATCAGCCCCAGCATTTT. It codes for CASSQDLNQPQHF.

This clonotype was counted a few times. The V gene is TRBV16, the J gene TRBJ1-1; 9 nucleotides agree with TRBD1. V trimming: 4 bases; J trimming: 5 bases; junction bases outside the gene matches: 8. The CDR3 is made up of 15 amino acids. Looked up from germline, CDR1 is KGHSY and CDR2 is FQNENV. CDR3 DNA: TGTGCCAGCAGCCCATCCGGGACAGGGAATACTGAAGCTTTCTTT. Translated: CASSPSGTGNTEAFF. The full variable domain, its missing parts supplied by reference TRBV16 and TRBJ1-1, is GEEVAQTPKHLVRGEGQKAKLYCAPIKGHSYVFWYQQVLKNEFKFLISFQNENVFDETGMPKERFSAKCLPNSPCSLEIQATKLEDSAVYFCASSPSGTGNTEAFFGQGTRLTVV.

This clonotype has more than one count but fewer than ten. This chain links TRBV2 with TRBJ1-2; a weak D match, TRBD1 (5 bases). V was trimmed by 3 bases and J by 6 bases, leaving 14 bases between them. CDR1 and CDR2 from the germline V gene are SNHLY and FYNNEI. This CDR3 comprises 14 residues. As DNA, the CDR3 is TGTGCCAGCAGTGACTGGGTCGAGGACAATGGCTACACCTTC. As protein: CASSDWVEDNGYTF.

The rearrangement uses TRBV19 and TRBJ2-7, with 8 nucleotides matching TRBD1. Germline V gene data show CDR1 as LNHDA and CDR2 as SQIVND (reference sequence). This CDR3 comprises 14 residues. J was trimmed by 3 bases and V by 5 bases; bases with no gene match: 6. The CDR3, as DNA: TGTGCCAGTAGTTGGCCAGGGGGCTTCTACGAGCAGTACTTC. Translating it yields CASSWPGGFYEQYF.

About this clonotype: A clone one base away is much larger, so this may be a read error. This rearrangement joins TRBV5-1 to TRBJ2-7, with 9 bases aligning to TRBD1. Unmatched junction bases numbered 11, after V lost 1 base and J lost 9 bases. In germline, CDR1 is SGHRS, CDR2 YFSETQ. This CDR3 comprises 15 residues. CDR3 residues: CASSLLGTGFHAQYF. The CDR3 region has the DNA TGCGCCAGCAGCTTGCTCGGGACAGGGTTCCACGCGCAGTACTTC.

V and J are TRBV19 and TRBJ2-2; D is uncertain. This CDR3 contains 15 residues. Germline V lookup: CDR1 LNHDA, CDR2 SQIVND (reference sequence). Trimming cost V 0 bases and J 5 bases, with 10 bases left between them. CDR3 region: CASSIDFSTTGELFF. As DNA, the CDR3 is TGTGCCAGTAGTATAGATTTTTCGACAACCGGGGAGCTGTTTTTT.

The chain couples TRBV27 to TRBJ2-2; TRBD2 aligns across 7 bases. Germline assignment: CDR1 MNHEY and CDR2 SMNVEV (reference sequence). CDR3 length equals 18 residues. The J segment lost 0 bases and the V segment lost 3 bases, leaving 10 bases of the junction unmatched. Here the CDR3 DNA reads TGTGCCAGCAGTTTCTCGCGGGAGATAGTCTCGAACACCGGGGAGCTGTTTTTT. This gives the protein CASSFSREIVSNTGELFF.

This clonotype was counted only a few times. The chain links TRBV19 to TRBJ2-1; D might be TRBD1 or TRBD2, each matching 5 bases. The V gene's germline CDR1 is LNHDA and CDR2 SQIVND (reference sequence). V was clipped by 5 bases and J by 6 bases, with 11 bases between them. The CDR3 extends over 13 amino acids. Here the CDR3 DNA reads TGTGCCAGTAGTGTGACTGGGGGCAATGAGCAGTTCTTC. It translates to CASSVTGGNEQFF. The entire variable domain, with the rest obtained from reference TRBV19 and TRBJ2-1, is as follows: DGGITQSPKYLFRKEGQNVTLSCEQNLNHDAMYWYRQDPGQGLRLIYYSQIVNDFQKGDIAEGYSVSREKKESFPLTVTSAQKNPTAFYLCASSVTGGNEQFFGPGTRLTVL.